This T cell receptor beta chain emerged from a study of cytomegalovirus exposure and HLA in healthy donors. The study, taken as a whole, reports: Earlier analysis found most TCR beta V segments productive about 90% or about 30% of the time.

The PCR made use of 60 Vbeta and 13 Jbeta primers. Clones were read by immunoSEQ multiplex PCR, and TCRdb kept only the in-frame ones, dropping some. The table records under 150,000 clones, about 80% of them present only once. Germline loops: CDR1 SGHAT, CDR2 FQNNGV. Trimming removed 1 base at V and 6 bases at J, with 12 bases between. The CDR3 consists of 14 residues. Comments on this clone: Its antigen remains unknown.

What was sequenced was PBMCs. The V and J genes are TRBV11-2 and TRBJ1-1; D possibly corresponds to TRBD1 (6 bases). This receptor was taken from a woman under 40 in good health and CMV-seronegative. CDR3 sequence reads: CASSLAAGAAEAFF. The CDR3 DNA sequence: TGTGCCAGCAGCTTAGCTGCGGGGGCTGCTGAAGCTTTCTTT.